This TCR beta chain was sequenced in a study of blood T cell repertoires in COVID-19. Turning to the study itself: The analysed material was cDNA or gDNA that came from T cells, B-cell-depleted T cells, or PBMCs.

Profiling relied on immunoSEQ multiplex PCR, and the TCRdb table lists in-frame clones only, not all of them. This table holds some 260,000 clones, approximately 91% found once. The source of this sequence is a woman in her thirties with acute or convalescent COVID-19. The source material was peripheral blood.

The DNA of the CDR3 is TGTGCCAGCAGCGCTCTCCAGGGTGTCGGAAACACCATATATTTT. This encodes CASSALQGVGNTIYF. The chain is built from TRBV7-2 and TRBJ1-3, with D possibly matching TRBD1 (5 bases). Germline V gene data show CDR1 as SGHTA and CDR2 as FQGNSA. V lost 5 bases and J lost 4, with 15 bases in between. This CDR3 has 15 residues.